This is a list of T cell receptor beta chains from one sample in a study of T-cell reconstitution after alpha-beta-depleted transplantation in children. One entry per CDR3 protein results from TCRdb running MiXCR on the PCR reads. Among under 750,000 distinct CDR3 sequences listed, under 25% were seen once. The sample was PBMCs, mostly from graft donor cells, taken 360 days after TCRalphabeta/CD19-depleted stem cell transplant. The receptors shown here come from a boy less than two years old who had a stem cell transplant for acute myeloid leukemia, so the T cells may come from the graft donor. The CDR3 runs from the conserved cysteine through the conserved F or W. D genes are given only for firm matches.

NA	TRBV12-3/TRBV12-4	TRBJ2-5	CASSAVPRGTAMRTQYF
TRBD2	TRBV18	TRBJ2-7	CASSPLAGGNYEQYF
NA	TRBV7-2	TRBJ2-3	CASSLMNRIDLDTQYF
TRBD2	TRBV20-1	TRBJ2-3	CSAIPSSGGGDTQYF
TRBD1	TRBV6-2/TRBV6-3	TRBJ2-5	CASREDRGPQETQYF
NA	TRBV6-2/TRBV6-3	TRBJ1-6	CASSKTETNSPLHF
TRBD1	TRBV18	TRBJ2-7	CASSPLQGNEQYF
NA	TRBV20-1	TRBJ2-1	CSAERDAFDEQFF
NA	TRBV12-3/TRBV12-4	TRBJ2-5	CASATGRGETQYF
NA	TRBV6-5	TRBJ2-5	CASSYSIQETQYF
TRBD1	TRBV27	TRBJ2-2	CASSPRPGQGAYGELFF
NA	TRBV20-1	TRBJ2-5	CSARDNLGTGKTQYF
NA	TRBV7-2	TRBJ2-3	CASSPRTITDTQYF
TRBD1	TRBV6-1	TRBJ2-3	CASMGQGMRPTDTQYF
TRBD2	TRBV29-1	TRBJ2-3	CSAQTSGGVGDTQYF
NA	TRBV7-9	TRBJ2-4	CASSLEVLNIQYF
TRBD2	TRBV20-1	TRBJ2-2	CSARDYHSGELFF
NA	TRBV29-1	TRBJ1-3	CSVETRAYSGNTIYF
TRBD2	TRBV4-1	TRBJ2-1	CASMLAGGLYNEQFF
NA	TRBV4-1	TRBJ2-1	CASSQDRPRDTYNEQFF
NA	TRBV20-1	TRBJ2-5	CSARPGAGFQETQYF
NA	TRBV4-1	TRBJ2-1	CASSRIIDNEQFF
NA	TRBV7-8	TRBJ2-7	CASSLVAGPWTYEQYF
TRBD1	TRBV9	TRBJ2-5	CASSVAGTAQETQYF